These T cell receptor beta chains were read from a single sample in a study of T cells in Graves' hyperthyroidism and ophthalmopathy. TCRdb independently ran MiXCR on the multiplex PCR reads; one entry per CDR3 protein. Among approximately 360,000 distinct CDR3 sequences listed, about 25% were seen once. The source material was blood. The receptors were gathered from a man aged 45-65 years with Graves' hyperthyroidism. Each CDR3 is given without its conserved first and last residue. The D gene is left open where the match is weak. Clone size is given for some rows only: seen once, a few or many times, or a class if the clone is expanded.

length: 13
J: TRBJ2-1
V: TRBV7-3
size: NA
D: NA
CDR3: ATSDARASYNEQF

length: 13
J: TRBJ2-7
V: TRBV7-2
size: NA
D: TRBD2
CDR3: ASSLGLAGFYEQY

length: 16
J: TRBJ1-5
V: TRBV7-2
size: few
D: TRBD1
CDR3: ASSLTGSGTGNNQPQH

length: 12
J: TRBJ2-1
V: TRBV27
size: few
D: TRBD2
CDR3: ASGGLAGGDEQF

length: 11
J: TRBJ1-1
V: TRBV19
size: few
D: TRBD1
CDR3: ASKDRVYTEAF

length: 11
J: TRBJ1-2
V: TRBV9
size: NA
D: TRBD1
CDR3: ASSVDRGGDYT

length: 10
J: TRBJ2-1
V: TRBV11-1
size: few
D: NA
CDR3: ASSLPPGLQF

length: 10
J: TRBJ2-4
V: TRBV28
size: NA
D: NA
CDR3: ASSLSLNIQY

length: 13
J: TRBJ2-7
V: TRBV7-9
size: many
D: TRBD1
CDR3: ASSSTGQGRAEQY

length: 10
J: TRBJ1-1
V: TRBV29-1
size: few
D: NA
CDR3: SPGTGNTEAF

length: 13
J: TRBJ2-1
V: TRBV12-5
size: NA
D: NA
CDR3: ASGLRGAPYNEQF

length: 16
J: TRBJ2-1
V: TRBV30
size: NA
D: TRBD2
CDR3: ARSESGRGSGSYNEQF

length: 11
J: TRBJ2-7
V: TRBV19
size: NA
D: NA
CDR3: ASSPGPYYEQY

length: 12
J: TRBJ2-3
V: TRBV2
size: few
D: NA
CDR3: ASIFRDFTDTQY

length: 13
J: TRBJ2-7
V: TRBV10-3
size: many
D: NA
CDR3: AISEAGTGTYEQY

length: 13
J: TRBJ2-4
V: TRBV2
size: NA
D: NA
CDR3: ASSALSGAKNIQY

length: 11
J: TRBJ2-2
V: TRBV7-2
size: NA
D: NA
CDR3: ASSQDWTGELF

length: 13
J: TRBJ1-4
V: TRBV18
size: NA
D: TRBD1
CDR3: ASSPIIGGNEKLF

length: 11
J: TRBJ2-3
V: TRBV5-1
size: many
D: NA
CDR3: ASSLAPRDTQY

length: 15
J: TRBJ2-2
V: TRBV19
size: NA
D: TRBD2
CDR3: ASSIVLPSGNTGELF

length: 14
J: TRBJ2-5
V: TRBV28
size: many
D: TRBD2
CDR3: ASMIGEREGRETQY

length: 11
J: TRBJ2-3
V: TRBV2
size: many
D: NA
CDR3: ASTGLGTDTQY

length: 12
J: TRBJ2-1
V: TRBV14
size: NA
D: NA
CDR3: ACSQSGLYNEQF

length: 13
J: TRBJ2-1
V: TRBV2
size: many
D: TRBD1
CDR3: ASRLQGPSYNEQF

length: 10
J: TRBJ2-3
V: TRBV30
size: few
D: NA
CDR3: AWRQSADTQY

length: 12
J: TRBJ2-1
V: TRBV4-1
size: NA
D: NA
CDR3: ASSQDSEGHEQF

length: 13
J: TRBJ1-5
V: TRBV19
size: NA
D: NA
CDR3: ASSIGQSRNQPQH

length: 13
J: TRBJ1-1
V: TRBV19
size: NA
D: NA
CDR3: ASSINQGMGTEAF

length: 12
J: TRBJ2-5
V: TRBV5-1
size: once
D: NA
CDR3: ASSLWHYQETQY

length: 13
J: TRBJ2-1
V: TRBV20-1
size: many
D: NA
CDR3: SALDTGSSYNEQF

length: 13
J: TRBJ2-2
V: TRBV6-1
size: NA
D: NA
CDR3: ASSEGAGGGWELF

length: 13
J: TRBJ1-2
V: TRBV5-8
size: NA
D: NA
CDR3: ASSFGTVSNYGYT

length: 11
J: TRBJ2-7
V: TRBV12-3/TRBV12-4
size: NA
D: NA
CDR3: ASWAQPTSEQY